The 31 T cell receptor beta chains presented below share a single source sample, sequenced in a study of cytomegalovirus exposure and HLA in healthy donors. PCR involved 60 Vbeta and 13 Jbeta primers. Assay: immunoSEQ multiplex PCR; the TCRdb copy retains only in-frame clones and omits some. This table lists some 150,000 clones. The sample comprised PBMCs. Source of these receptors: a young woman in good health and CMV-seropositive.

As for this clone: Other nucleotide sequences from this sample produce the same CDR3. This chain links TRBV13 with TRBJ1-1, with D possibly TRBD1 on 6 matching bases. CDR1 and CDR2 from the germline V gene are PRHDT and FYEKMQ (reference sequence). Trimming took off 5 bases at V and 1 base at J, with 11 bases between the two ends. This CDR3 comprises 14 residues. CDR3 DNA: TGTGCCAGCAGCCTTGACAGGCAGAACACTGAAGCTTTCTTT. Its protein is CASSLDRQNTEAFF.

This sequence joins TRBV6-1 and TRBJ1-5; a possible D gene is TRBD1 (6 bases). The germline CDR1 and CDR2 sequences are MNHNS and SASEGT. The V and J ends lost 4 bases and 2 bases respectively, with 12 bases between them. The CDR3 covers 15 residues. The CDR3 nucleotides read TGTGCCAGCAGTGGGCGGACAGTGGGCAATCAGCCCCAGCATTTT. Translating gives CASSGRTVGNQPQHF.

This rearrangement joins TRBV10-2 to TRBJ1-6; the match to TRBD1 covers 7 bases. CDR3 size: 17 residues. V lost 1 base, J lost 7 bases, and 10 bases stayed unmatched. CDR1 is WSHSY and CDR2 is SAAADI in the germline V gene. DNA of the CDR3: TGCGCCAGCAGTGAGTTTACAGGGGCCGGGGGCAATTCACCCCTCCACTTT. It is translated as CASSEFTGAGGNSPLHF.

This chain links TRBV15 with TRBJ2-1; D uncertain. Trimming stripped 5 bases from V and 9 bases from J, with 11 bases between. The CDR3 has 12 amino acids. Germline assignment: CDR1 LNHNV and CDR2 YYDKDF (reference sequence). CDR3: CATSGVGLEQFF. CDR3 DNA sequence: TGTGCCACCAGCGGCGTGGGCCTTGAGCAGTTCTTC.

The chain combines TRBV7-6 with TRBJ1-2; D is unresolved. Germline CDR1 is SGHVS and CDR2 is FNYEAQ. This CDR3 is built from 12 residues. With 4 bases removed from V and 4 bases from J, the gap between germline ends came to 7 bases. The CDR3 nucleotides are TGTGCCAGCAGCTCCCGGGGCTATGGCTACACCTTC. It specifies CASSSRGYGYTF.

The CDR3 sequence: CASSYSINPYEQYF. The CDR3 DNA reads TGTGCCAGCAGTTACTCGATAAACCCCTACGAGCAGTACTTC. V gene TRBV6-5 combines with J gene TRBJ2-5; no reliable D call. The J call may be incorrect, as the DNA end agrees better with TRBJ2-7. The germline CDR1 and CDR2 sequences are MNHEY and SVGAGI. The CDR3 length is 14 residues.

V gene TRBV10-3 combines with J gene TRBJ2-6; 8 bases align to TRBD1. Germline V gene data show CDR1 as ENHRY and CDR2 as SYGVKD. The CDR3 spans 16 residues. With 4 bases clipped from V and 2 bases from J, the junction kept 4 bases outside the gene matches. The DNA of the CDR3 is TGTGCCATCAGTGGGACAGGGACGGCTGGGGCCAACGTCCTGACTTTC. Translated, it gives CAISGTGTAGANVLTF.

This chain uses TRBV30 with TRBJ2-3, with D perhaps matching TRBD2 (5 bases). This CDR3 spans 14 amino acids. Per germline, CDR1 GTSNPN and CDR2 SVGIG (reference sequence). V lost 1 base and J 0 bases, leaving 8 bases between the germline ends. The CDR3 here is CAWSAGISTDTQYF. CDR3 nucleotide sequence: TGTGCCTGGAGTGCCGGGATTAGCACAGATACGCAGTATTTT.

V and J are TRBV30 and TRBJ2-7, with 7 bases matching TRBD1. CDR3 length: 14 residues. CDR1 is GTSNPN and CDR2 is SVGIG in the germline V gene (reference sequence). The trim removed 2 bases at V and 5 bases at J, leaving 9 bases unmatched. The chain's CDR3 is CAWSPDRAIHEQYF. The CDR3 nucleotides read TGTGCCTGGAGTCCAGACAGGGCCATCCACGAGCAGTACTTC.

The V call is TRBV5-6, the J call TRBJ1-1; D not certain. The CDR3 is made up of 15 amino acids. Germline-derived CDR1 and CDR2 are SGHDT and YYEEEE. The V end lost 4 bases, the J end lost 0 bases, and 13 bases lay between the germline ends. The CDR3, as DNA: TGTGCCAGCAGCCCAATGAGGTTGATGAACACTGAAGCTTTCTTT. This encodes CASSPMRLMNTEAFF.

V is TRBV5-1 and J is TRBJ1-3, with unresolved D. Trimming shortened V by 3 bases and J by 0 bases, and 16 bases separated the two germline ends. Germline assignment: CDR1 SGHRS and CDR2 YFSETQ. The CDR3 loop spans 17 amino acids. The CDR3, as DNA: TGCGCCAGCAGCTCAGGCAACTCACCGCCCTCTGGAAACACCATATATTTT. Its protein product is CASSSGNSPPSGNTIYF.

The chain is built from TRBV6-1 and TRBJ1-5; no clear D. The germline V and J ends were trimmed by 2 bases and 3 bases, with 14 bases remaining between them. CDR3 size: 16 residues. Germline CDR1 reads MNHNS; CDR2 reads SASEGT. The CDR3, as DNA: TGTGCCAGCAGTGAAATTGGCAGGTCTTTCAATCAGCCCCAGCATTTT. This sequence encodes CASSEIGRSFNQPQHF.

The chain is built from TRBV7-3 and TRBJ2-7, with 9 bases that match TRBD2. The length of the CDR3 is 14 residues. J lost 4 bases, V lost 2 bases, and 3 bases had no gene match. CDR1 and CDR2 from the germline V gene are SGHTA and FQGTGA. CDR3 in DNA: TGTGCCAGCAGCTTAGTAGCGGGGGAGTACGAGCAGTACTTC. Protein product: CASSLVAGEYEQYF.

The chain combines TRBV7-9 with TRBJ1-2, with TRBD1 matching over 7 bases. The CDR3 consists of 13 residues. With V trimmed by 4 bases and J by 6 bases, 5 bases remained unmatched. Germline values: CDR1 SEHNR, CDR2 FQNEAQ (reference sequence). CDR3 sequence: CASSSGQWDGYTF. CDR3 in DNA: TGTGCCAGCAGCTCGGGACAGTGGGATGGCTACACCTTC. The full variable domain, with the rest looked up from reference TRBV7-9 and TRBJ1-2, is DTGVSQNPRHKITKRGQNVTFRCDPISEHNRLYWYRQTLGQGPEFLTYFQNEAQLEKSRLLSDRFSAERPKGSFSTLEIQRTEQGDSAMYLCASSSGQWDGYTFGSGTRLTVV.

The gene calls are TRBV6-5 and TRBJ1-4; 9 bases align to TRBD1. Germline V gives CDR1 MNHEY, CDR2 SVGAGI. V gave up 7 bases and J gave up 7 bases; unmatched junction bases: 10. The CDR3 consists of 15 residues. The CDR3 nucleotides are TGTGCCAGCACGGACCAACAGGGGGCGCGTGAAAAACTGTTTTTT. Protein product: CASTDQQGAREKLFF.

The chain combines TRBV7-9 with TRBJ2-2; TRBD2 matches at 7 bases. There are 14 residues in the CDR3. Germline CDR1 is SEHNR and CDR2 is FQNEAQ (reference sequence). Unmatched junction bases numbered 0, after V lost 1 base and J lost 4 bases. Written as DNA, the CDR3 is TGTGCCAGCAGCTTAGGGGGGGGCACCGGGGAGCTGTTTTTT. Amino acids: CASSLGGGTGELFF.

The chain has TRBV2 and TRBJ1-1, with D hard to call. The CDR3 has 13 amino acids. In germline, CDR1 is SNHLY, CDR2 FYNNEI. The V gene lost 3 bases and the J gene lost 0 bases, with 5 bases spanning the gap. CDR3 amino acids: CASSEEVNTEAFF. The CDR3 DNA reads TGTGCCAGCAGTGAGGAGGTGAACACTGAAGCTTTCTTT.

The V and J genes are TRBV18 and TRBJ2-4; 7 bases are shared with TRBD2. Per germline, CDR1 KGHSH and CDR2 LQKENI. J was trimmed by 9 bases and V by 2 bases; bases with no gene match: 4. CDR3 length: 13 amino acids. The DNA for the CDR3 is TGTGCCAGCTCACCAGGGAGGGTGGCCATTCAGTACTTC. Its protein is CASSPGRVAIQYF.

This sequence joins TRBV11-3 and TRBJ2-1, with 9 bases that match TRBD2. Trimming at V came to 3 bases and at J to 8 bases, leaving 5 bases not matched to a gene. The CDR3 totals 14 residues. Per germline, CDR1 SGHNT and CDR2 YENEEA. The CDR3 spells CASSFSGGNDEQFF. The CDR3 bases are TGTGCCAGCAGCTTTAGCGGGGGTAATGATGAGCAGTTCTTC.

The CDR3 DNA reads TGTGCCAGCAGCCAGACCAGGGAGGAGGAAAACATTCAGTACTTC. It is translated as CASSQTREEENIQYF. The V call is TRBV7-9, the J call TRBJ2-4; TRBD2 is a possible D gene (6 bases). The CDR3 is 15 amino acids. Trimming removed 5 bases at V and 5 bases at J, with 16 bases between. The germline CDR1 and CDR2 sequences are SEHNR and FQNEAQ (reference sequence).

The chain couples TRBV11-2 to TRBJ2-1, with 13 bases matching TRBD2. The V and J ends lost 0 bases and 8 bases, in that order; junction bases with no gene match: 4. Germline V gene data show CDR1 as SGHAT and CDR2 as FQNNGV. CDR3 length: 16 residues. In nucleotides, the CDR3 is TGTGCCAGCAGCTTAGATGGACTAGCGGGAGTCGATGAGCAGTTCTTC. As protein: CASSLDGLAGVDEQFF. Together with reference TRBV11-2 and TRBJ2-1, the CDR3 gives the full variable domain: EAGVAQSPRYKIIEKRQSVAFWCNPISGHATLYWYQQILGQGPKLLIQFQNNGVVDDSQLPKDRFSAERLKGVDSTLKIQPAKLEDSAVYLCASSLDGLAGVDEQFFGPGTRLTVL.

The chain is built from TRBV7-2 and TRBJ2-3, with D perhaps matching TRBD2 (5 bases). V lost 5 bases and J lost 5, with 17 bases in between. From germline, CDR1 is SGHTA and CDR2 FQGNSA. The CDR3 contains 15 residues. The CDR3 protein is CASSPRTRSEDTQYF. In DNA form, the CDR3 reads TGTGCCAGCAGCCCGCGAACTAGGAGTGAAGATACGCAGTATTTT.

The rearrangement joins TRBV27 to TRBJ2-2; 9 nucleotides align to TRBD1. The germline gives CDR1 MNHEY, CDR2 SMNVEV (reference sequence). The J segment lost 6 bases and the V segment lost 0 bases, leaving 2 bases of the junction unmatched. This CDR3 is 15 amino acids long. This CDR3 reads CASSLSDRGAGELFF. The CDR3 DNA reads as TGTGCCAGCAGTTTATCGGACAGGGGCGCCGGGGAGCTGTTTTTT.

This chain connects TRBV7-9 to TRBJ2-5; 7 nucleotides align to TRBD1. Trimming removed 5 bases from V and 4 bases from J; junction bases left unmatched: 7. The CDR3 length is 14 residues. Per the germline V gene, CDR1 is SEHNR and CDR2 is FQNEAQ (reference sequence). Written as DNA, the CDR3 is TGTGCCAGCAGCCTTCCGACAGGGCCAGAGACCCAGTACTTC. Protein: CASSLPTGPETQYF. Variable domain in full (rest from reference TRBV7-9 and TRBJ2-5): DTGVSQNPRHKITKRGQNVTFRCDPISEHNRLYWYRQTLGQGPEFLTYFQNEAQLEKSRLLSDRFSAERPKGSFSTLEIQRTEQGDSAMYLCASSLPTGPETQYFGPGTRLLVL.

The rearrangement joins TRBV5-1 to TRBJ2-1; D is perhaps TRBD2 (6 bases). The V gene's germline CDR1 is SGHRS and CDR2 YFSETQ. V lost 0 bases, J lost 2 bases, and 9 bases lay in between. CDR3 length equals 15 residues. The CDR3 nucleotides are TGCGCCAGCAGCTTGGAAGCGGGCACCTACAATGAGCAGTTCTTC. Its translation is CASSLEAGTYNEQFF.

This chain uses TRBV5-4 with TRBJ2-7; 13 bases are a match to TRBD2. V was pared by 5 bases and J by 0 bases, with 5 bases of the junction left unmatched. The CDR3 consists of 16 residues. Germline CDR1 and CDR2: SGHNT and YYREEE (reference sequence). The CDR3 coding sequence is TGTGCCAGCAGTTGGACTAGCGGGGGACGCTCCTACGAGCAGTACTTC. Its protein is CASSWTSGGRSYEQYF.

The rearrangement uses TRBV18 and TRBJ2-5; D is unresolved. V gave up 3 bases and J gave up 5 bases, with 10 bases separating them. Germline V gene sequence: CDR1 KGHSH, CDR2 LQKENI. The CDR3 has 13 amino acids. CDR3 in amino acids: CASSPAVMETQYF. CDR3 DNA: TGTGCCAGCTCACCGGCCGTGATGGAGACCCAGTACTTC.

The CDR3 region is CASTLLVQGLGELFF. The CDR3 coding sequence is TGTGCCAGCACCCTACTCGTCCAGGGCCTCGGGGAGCTGTTTTTT. V is TRBV7-8 and J is TRBJ2-2, with a possible D match to TRBD1 (5 bases). This CDR3 contains 15 residues. V gave up 7 bases and J gave up 7 bases, with 19 bases separating them. Per germline, CDR1 SGHVS and CDR2 FQNEAQ.

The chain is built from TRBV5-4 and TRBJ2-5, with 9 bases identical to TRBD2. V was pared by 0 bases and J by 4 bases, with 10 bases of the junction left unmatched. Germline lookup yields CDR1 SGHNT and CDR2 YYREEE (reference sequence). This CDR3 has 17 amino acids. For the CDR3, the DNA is TGTGCCAGCAGCTTGGGGCTAGCGGGAACGAGGGGAGAGACCCAGTACTTC. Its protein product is CASSLGLAGTRGETQYF.

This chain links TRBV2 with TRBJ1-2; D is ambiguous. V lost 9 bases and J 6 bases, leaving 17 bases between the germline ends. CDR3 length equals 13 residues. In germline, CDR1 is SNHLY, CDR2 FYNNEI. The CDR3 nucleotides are TGTGCCAGTCGTGGGGAGTATTTCAATGGCTACACCTTC. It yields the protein CASRGEYFNGYTF.

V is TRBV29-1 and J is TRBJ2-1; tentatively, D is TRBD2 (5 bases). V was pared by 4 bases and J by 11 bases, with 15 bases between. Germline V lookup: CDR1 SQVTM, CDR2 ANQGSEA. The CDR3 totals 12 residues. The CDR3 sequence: CSVGVPGIKQFF. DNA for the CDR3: TGCAGCGTTGGGGTTCCGGGGATCAAGCAGTTCTTC.